The sequence of this T cell receptor (beta chain) was determined in a study of blood T cell repertoires in COVID-19. As for the study in general: The United States, Italy and Spain were the sources of the acute and convalescent COVID-19 samples.

In the source study's methods: Reference gene primers were amplified, and this amplification served to estimate nucleated cell counts. Method: immunoSEQ multiplex PCR; TCRdb's copy keeps in-frame clones and lacks some. From that table come the V and J calls and clone size; the DNA was used to work out D and trimming. The repertoire includes roughly 100,000 clones, about three quarters of them detected once, and under 8% sits in the top ten. Germline CDR1 is MNHEY and CDR2 is SMNVEV (reference sequence). The CDR3 is made up of 16 amino acids. V trimming: 2 bases; J trimming: 2 bases; junction bases outside the gene matches: 3.

The TCR sequence derives from a man aged 80 or over with COVID-19, enrolled during active disease. Sequenced material: peripheral blood. The gene calls are TRBV27 and TRBJ2-2; 9 bases fit TRBD1. For the CDR3, the DNA is TGTGCCAGCAGTTTACGGGACAGGGTTAACACCGGGGAGCTGTTTTTT. As protein: CASSLRDRVNTGELFF.